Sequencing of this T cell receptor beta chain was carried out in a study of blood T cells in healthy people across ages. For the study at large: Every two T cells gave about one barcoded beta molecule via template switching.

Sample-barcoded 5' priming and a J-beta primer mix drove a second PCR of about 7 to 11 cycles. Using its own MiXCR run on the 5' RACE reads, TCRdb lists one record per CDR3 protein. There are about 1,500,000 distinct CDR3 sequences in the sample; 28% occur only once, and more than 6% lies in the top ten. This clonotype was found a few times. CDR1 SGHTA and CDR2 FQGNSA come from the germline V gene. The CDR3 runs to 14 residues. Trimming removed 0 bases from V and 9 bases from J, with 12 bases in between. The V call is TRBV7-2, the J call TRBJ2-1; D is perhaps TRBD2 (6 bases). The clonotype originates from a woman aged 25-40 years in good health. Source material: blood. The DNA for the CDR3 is TGTGCCAGCAGCTTAGCCATGACTAGGAGTGAGCAGTTCTTC. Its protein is CASSLAMTRSEQFF.